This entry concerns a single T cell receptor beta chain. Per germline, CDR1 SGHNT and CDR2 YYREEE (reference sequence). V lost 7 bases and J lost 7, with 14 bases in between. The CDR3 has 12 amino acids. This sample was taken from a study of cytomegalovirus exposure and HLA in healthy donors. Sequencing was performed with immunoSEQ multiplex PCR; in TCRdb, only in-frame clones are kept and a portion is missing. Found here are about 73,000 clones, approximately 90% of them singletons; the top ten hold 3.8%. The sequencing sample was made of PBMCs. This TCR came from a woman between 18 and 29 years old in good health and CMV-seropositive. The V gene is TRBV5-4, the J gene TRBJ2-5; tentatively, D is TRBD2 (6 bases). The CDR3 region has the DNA TGTGCCAGCGTGGGGGGATCGGGGACCCAGTACTTC. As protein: CASVGGSGTQYF.